This T cell receptor beta chain stems from a study of PD-1 blockade in classical Hodgkin lymphoma. The study, taken as a whole, reports: Exclusion covered patients beginning nivolumab under 1 year post-ASCT. Complete responders matched newly diagnosed patients in baseline diversity.

Deletions cut 3 bases from V and 5 bases from J, with 10 bases between. The germline V gene has CDR1 SNHLY and CDR2 FYNNEI. The CDR3 consists of 13 residues. Autologous stem cell transplantation was followed by relapse in every patient, and brentuximab vedotin exposure varied. Method: immunoSEQ multiplex PCR; TCRdb's copy keeps in-frame clones and lacks some. There are some 28,000 clones in the sample; 83% occur only once, and about a fifth lies in the top ten. This clone was picked up one time. Its antigen is not identified. The chain is built from TRBV2 and TRBJ1-1; D perhaps matches TRBD1 (5 bases). This receptor was obtained from a human donor with classical Hodgkin lymphoma. Specimen: peripheral blood mononuclear cells (PBMCs), collected before the second cycle of nivolumab. The CDR3: CASSEEGRTEAFF. The DNA of the CDR3 is TGTGCCAGCAGTGAGGAGGGGAGGACTGAAGCTTTCTTT.